This TCR beta chain was profiled in a study of blood T cell repertoires in COVID-19. The length of the CDR3 is 15 residues. The junction had 7 bases not matched to a gene; V was cut back by 3 bases and J by 2 bases. The germline V gene encodes CDR1 SGHVS and CDR2 FQNEAQ. This clone was detected only once. Original processing notes: Reference gene primer amplification in the assay estimated nucleated cell counts. Only in-frame clones appear in the TCRdb table, and some are missing; sequencing was by immunoSEQ multiplex PCR. V and J calls and clone size are as listed in that table; D and trimming were resolved from the DNA. This table holds 100,000 to 130,000 clones, around 83% found once.

The TCR originated in a woman in her sixties or seventies with acute or convalescent COVID-19. This sequence joins TRBV7-8 and TRBJ2-7; TRBD1 matches at 7 bases. The material sequenced was peripheral blood. Here the CDR3 reads CASSFSGQLTYEQYF. DNA for the CDR3: TGTGCCAGCAGCTTTTCGGGACAGTTGACCTACGAGCAGTACTTC.